Sequencing of this T cell receptor beta chain was carried out in a study of Ad26.COV2.S vaccination and SARS-CoV-2 variants. Worth noting for this clone: What it binds is not known.

The study's findings and limits: Vaccinees reportedly had broad spike-specific CD8+ and CD4+ T cell responses.

Produced via immunoSEQ multiplex PCR; TCRdb's table is partial and in-frame only. The sample contains hundreds of thousands of clones, less than 90% of which appear only once. Treatment denoted: over 15 received Ad26.COV2.S at low or high dose, single or two shots; roughly 5 received placebo; per-sample allocation not given. Following the first vaccine or placebo injection, samples were taken on day 63. The V and J ends lost 0 bases and 5 bases respectively, with 12 bases between them. This CDR3 contains 14 residues. Germline CDR1 is SGDLS and CDR2 is YYNGEE. The chain recombines TRBV9 with TRBJ2-7; D is perhaps TRBD1 (6 bases). This receptor was obtained from a person aged 18 to 65 who received the Ad26.COV2.S COVID-19 vaccine or a placebo. The sample in question was peripheral blood, obtained in a trial of Ad26.COV2.S vaccine versus placebo. The CDR3 coding sequence is TGTGCCAGCAGCGTAGCCCCGGGGACAAACGAGCAGTACTTC. Protein sequence: CASSVAPGTNEQYF.